The clone carrying this TCR beta chain was observed at least ten times. This sample is drawn from a study of T-cell reconstitution after alpha-beta-depleted transplantation in children. V was clipped by 2 bases and J by 3 bases; unmatched bases: 14. This CDR3 is built from 19 residues. The library targeted TCRbeta and was prepared with unique molecular identifiers. Each CDR3 protein gets one entry after TCRdb re-called the PCR reads with MiXCR. The profile shows 70,000 to 100,000 distinct CDR3 sequences, approximately 12% of them singletons. The chain employs TRBV12-3 or TRBV12-4 and TRBJ2-3; 10 nucleotides match TRBD1. Sequenced here: PBMCs from the stem cell graft donor, sampled from the stem cell graft. This sequence was found in a human donor who donated a stem cell graft to a child with inherited bone marrow failure. CDR3: CASSLHSRRRQGATDTQYF. CDR3 coding DNA: TGTGCCAGCAGTTTACACTCCCGACGTAGACAGGGGGCTACAGATACGCAGTATTTT.